Listed below are T cell receptor beta chains from one sample, sequenced in a study of T cell repertoires in cytomegalovirus infection. MiXCR, run by TCRdb on the reads, gives a single entry per CDR3 protein. The table lists roughly 76,000 distinct CDR3 sequences, about 3.8% of them singletons. Sequenced sample: PBMCs. The source of these receptors is a human donor in good health (CMV status not recorded). Some clones in this sample may be carry-over from other donors' samples. The CDR3 runs from the conserved cysteine through the conserved F or W. Fields, in order: CDR3 protein, V gene.

CASSFLDRNTDTQYF	TRBV28
CAWSVGVWEQYF	TRBV30
CASSQGTGVGDEQYF	TRBV4-3
CASRTRGGYGYTF	TRBV6-1
CSAPRRVSSYEQYF	TRBV20-1
CASSTRDRVSPLHF	TRBV7-6
CASRETGGDKGYTF	TRBV12-3/TRBV12-4
CASSMAVTAEAFF	TRBV10-1
CASSSGTTRNTEAFF	TRBV7-8
CASSPGDRGWTEAFF	TRBV7-3
CASSQWGMSEQFF	TRBV7-6
CASSLLAGGPNEQFF	TRBV7-3
CASSQPAFSGNTIYF	TRBV4-1
CATSPRGDLWTEAFF	TRBV15
CASSLTSLIWEKNGYTF	TRBV7-2
CASSNLGQGFDEAFF	TRBV7-2
CASSQDVGDPDNQPQHF	TRBV4-1
CASSSGQGAGTEAFF	TRBV11-3
CASSGRQGQPQHF	TRBV7-2
CASSRLGLDSEQFF	TRBV28
CASSHDPRGGNTIYF	TRBV7-2
CASMTIAGRDTVNTEAFF	TRBV12-3/TRBV12-4
CASSRAGGYTEAFF	TRBV12-3/TRBV12-4
CASGLEVGTRAFF	TRBV12-5
CASSHRALISNQPQHF	TRBV7-8
CASSPGGGYSNQPQHF	TRBV18
CASSQETRGGTEAFF	TRBV4-1
CASRQGAVNTIYF	TRBV2
CASSIDGTVEAFF	TRBV19
CASSLAAQRGDTQYF	TRBV7-6
CASSLVERLYGYTF	TRBV12-3/TRBV12-4
CASSQAALGYNEQFF	TRBV4-2
CASSLRRLNTEAFF	TRBV7-7
CASSLDGRAEAFF	TRBV7-8
CASTPGQYYGYTF	TRBV6-1
CASSLERVSGEETQYF	TRBV7-6
CASSTRQGGYTEAFF	TRBV11-2
CASSGDSNYGYTF	TRBV6-1
CASSLALRHTEAFF	TRBV7-9
CASSLVADYTEAFF	TRBV7-2
CASSLARGTGELFF	TRBV7-6
CASSLILARMGTEAFF	TRBV12-3/TRBV12-4
CASSYSTTGVEYF	TRBV6-6
CAIRTDGYTF	TRBV10-3
CASSLAAGGDYGYTF	TRBV7-9
CASSQDKGAGEQYF	TRBV4-2
CASSIRGVDSNQPQHF	TRBV19
CASSKTGYYEQYF	TRBV28
CAWSVTGYYEQYF	TRBV30
CASSPGLGSTDTQYF	TRBV6-6
CASSSLPKGSSPLHF	TRBV6-1
CASSLGGFGANVLTF	TRBV28
CATSMRRGFGETQYF	TRBV15
CASSLRSWTGATNGYTF	TRBV28